These T cell receptor beta chains were read from a single sample in a study of cytotoxic CD8 clonotypes in ibrutinib-treated CLL. The repertoire was sequenced with immunoSEQ multiplex PCR; TCRdb's copy has only in-frame clones and lacks some. The table includes over 120,000 clones, about 80% detected once. The sample consisted of PBMCs, taken after 24 months of ibrutinib treatment. These receptors all come from a human donor with chronic lymphocytic leukemia. Each CDR3 is given with its conserved first and last residue. The D gene is left open where the match is weak. A clone size is listed for some rows: how often the clone was seen (once, few, many), or a class if it is expanded.

d_call j_call clone_size cdr3_length v_call cdr3_aa cdr3_nt
TRBD1 TRBJ1-5 NA 15 TRBV7-2 CASSFTTGAHQPQHF TGTGCCAGCAGCTTCACCACAGGGGCACATCAGCCCCAGCATTTT
TRBD1 TRBJ1-4 once 13 TRBV6-5 CATRRGLNEKLFF TGTGCCACCCGGAGGGGGCTTAATGAAAAACTGTTTTTT
TRBD1 TRBJ2-1 once 15 TRBV7-2 CASSPPGTGANEQFF TGTGCCAGCAGCCCACCCGGGACAGGGGCCAATGAGCAGTTCTTC
TRBD1 TRBJ2-7 NA 14 TRBV7-6 CASTPGTGGGEQYF TGTGCCAGCACCCCCGGGACAGGGGGCGGCGAGCAGTACTTC
TRBD1 TRBJ2-1 NA 14 TRBV7-9 CASGPTGTGNEQFF TGTGCCAGCGGACCCACCGGGACAGGCAATGAGCAGTTCTTC
NA TRBJ1-3 NA 15 TRBV27 CASSSTGTPWNTIYF TGTGCCAGCAGTTCCACCGGGACCCCGTGGAACACCATATATTTT
TRBD2 TRBJ2-3 NA 17 TRBV28 CASSEAGLAEGTDTQYF TGTGCCAGCAGTGAGGCGGGACTAGCGGAGGGAACAGATACGCAGTATTTT
TRBD1 TRBJ1-2 NA 13 TRBV7-3 CASSPQGGYGYTF TGTGCCAGCAGCCCCCAGGGGGGCTATGGCTACACCTTC
TRBD2 TRBJ2-7 NA 13 TRBV11-2 CASSWAGDYEQYF TGTGCCAGCAGCTGGGCGGGAGACTACGAGCAGTACTTC
NA TRBJ1-2 once 13 TRBV27 CASSKDNNYGYTF TGTGCCAGCAGTAAGGATAATAACTATGGCTACACCTTC
NA TRBJ2-5 NA 14 TRBV7-8 CASSWSSTQETQYF TGTGCCAGCAGTTGGTCATCGACACAAGAGACCCAGTACTTC
TRBD2 TRBJ2-3 many 14 TRBV7-9 CASSLGGLADTQYF TGTGCCAGCAGCTTAGGGGGACTAGCGGATACGCAGTATTTT
NA TRBJ1-5 NA 14 TRBV7-2 CASSTGGSNQPQHF TGTGCCAGCAGCACCGGGGGTAGCAATCAGCCCCAGCATTTT
TRBD1 TRBJ1-1 NA 14 TRBV7-2 CASEPARGLTQAFF TGTGCCAGCGAACCCGCCAGGGGGTTAACCCAAGCTTTCTTT
NA TRBJ2-7 NA 18 TRBV7-9 CASSLGGTAPRTPREQYF TGTGCCAGCAGCTTAGGGGGAACAGCCCCGCGGACGCCTCGGGAGCAGTACTTC
NA TRBJ2-7 NA 14 TRBV11-2 CASSPGRTSYEQYF TGTGCCAGCAGCCCGGGACGGACATCCTACGAGCAGTACTTC
TRBD2 TRBJ2-5 NA 15 TRBV2 CASESPTSGEETQYF TGTGCCAGCGAGTCCCCGACTAGCGGAGAAGAGACCCAGTACTTC
TRBD2 TRBJ2-2 NA 15 TRBV15 CATSRRAGVGGELFF TGTGCCACCAGCAGACGAGCGGGGGTCGGCGGGGAGCTGTTTTTT
NA TRBJ1-2 NA 17 TRBV7-9 CASSSPTEAVGAYGYTF TGTGCCAGCAGCTCACCGACCGAGGCCGTTGGGGCCTATGGCTACACCTTC
NA TRBJ2-7 few 13 TRBV29-1 CSVGGDPSYEQYF TGCAGCGTTGGGGGGGACCCCTCCTACGAGCAGTACTTC
NA TRBJ1-4 once 13 TRBV7-2 CASSLAGGVELFF TGTGCCAGCAGCTTAGCGGGGGGGGTGGAACTGTTTTTT
NA TRBJ2-7 NA 14 TRBV18 CASSPARGGYEQYF TGTGCCAGCTCTCCCGCTAGGGGGGGTTACGAGCAGTACTTC
NA TRBJ1-4 NA 15 TRBV5-1 CASSPALGLNEKLFF TGCGCCAGCAGCCCGGCACTGGGGCTTAATGAAAAACTGTTTTTT
NA TRBJ1-2 NA 15 TRBV18 CASSPPGWIWGGYTF TGTGCCAGCTCACCACCGGGGTGGATTTGGGGTGGCTACACCTTC
NA TRBJ1-2 NA 15 TRBV4-2 CASSQGQTDNYGYTF TGTGCCAGCAGCCAAGGACAGACCGATAACTATGGCTACACCTTC
TRBD2 TRBJ2-2 NA 15 TRBV5-1 CASSPSSGSTGELFF TGCGCCAGCAGCCCCTCTAGCGGGAGCACCGGGGAGCTGTTTTTT
NA TRBJ1-4 NA 11 TRBV18 CASSPMEKLFF TGTGCCAGCTCTCCCATGGAAAAACTGTTTTTT
TRBD2 TRBJ2-1 few 13 TRBV10-3 CAITPGLDNEQFF TGTGCCATCACCCCGGGACTAGATAATGAGCAGTTCTTC